These T cell receptor beta chains were read from a single sample in a study of long-term antiretroviral therapy in people with HIV. Data came from immunoSEQ multiplex PCR; TCRdb stores just in-frame clones and leaves some out. The sample has roughly 28,000 clones; about 95% are singletons. The sequencing here drew on unsorted PBMCs, taken 6 to 6.5 years after starting antiretroviral therapy. Every receptor here comes from a man between 25 and 39 years old with HIV. Each CDR3 is given without its conserved first and last residue.

V gene | CDR3 protein
TRBV5-6 | ASSSPTSGGASGQF
TRBV4-1 | ASSQVGKNTGELF
TRBV18 | ASSPPRQGGYGYT
TRBV5-4 | ASSFFEENTEAF
TRBV7-2 | ASSLASGRPSDTQY
TRBV10-1 | ASTHMMNSPLH
TRBV7-8 | ASGSGSSYEQY
TRBV7-2 | ASSLELAGGGTDTQY
TRBV28 | ASSKPAEYTDTQY
TRBV27 | ASSLLKGVEAF
TRBV27 | ASSRAASYEQY
TRBV6-1 | ASMGRDQPQH
TRBV7-2 | ASSFYLVRAEAF
TRBV18 | ASSLWGTGNYGYT
TRBV30 | AWSAGNKYGYT
TRBV5-1 | ASAGQGRLYEQY